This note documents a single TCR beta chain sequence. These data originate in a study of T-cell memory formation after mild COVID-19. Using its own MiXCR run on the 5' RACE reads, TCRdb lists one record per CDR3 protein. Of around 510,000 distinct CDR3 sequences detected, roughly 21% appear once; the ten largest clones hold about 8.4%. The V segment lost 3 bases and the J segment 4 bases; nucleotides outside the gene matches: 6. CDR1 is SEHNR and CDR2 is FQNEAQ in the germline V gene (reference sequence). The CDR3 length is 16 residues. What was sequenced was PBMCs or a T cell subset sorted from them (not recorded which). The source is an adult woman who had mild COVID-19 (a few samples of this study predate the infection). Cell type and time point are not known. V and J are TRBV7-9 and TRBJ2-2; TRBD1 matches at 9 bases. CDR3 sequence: CASSLSGTGFTGELFF. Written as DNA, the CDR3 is TGTGCCAGCAGCTTGTCCGGGACAGGGTTCACCGGGGAGCTGTTTTTT.